The 13 T cell receptor beta chains below were found in one sample sequenced in a study of T-cell memory formation after mild COVID-19. A single record per CDR3 protein comes from TCRdb applying MiXCR to the 5' RACE reads. The data contain roughly 410,000 distinct CDR3 sequences, 20% to 25% of them singletons. Sequenced: PBMCs or a T cell subset sorted from them (not recorded which). The receptors were sampled from an adult woman who had mild COVID-19 (a few samples of this study predate the infection). Cell type and time point are not known.

The chain employs TRBV3-1 and TRBJ2-1; D is tentatively TRBD1 or TRBD2 (6 bases each). There are 13 residues in the CDR3. CDR1 and CDR2 from the germline V gene are LGHDT and YNNKEL (reference sequence). Trimming cost V 4 bases and J 15 bases, with 19 bases left between them. The CDR3 is CASSPRVRGQPFF. Here the CDR3 DNA reads TGTGCCAGCAGCCCGAGGGTACGGGGGCAACCGTTCTTC.

A few counts support this clonotype. The rearrangement uses TRBV5-4 and TRBJ2-4, with D perhaps being TRBD1 or TRBD2 (5 bases each). The CDR3 length is 12 residues. Germline V gives CDR1 SGHNT, CDR2 YYREEE (reference sequence). Trimming pared 5 bases from V and 7 bases from J, leaving 10 bases between. CDR3: CASSRDQNIQYF. CDR3 DNA sequence: TGTGCCAGCAGTCGGGACCAGAACATTCAGTACTTC. The whole variable domain, filled in from reference TRBV5-4 and TRBJ2-4, reads ETGVTQSPTHLIKTRGQQVTLRCSSQSGHNTVSWYQQALGQGPQFIFQYYREEENGRGNFPPRFSGLQFPNYSSELNVNALELDDSALYLCASSRDQNIQYFGAGTRLSVL.

This clonotype has a handful of counts. The rearrangement links TRBV7-2 to TRBJ2-5; 11 bases are shared with TRBD2. Germline-derived CDR1 and CDR2 are SGHTA and FQGNSA. J lost 2 bases, V lost 5 bases, and 7 bases had no gene match. There are 16 residues in the CDR3. The CDR3 spells CASSRTSGLLQETQYF. CDR3 bases: TGTGCCAGCAGCCGGACTAGCGGGTTGCTACAAGAGACCCAGTACTTC.

This clonotype was seen a handful of times. The gene calls are TRBV5-6 and TRBJ2-1; D is possibly TRBD2 (6 bases). V dropped 1 base and J dropped 10 bases, with 15 bases sitting between them. Germline V gene sequence: CDR1 SGHDT, CDR2 YYEEEE. The CDR3 loop spans 14 amino acids. The CDR3 reads CASSLSGGAGEQFF. The CDR3 region has the DNA TGTGCCAGCAGCTTGTCAGGAGGGGCGGGAGAGCAGTTCTTC.

The V and J genes are TRBV5-6 and TRBJ1-5; TRBD1 matches 9 bases. The V and J ends lost 4 bases and 7 bases, in that order; junction bases with no gene match: 9. Germline V lookup: CDR1 SGHDT, CDR2 YYEEEE. The CDR3 covers 15 residues. The chain's CDR3 is CASSLGTGIDQPQHF. CDR3 DNA sequence: TGTGCCAGCAGCCTGGGGACAGGGATTGACCAGCCCCAGCATTTT.

This clonotype was detected a few times. The V call is TRBV6-5, the J call TRBJ2-1; 8 positions agree with TRBD2. Germline V CDR1 and CDR2: MNHEY, SVGAGI. This CDR3 spans 14 amino acids. V trimming: 0 bases; J trimming: 13 bases; junction bases outside the gene matches: 8. This CDR3 is CASSYSVAGHRQFF. The CDR3 nucleotides are TGTGCCAGCAGTTACTCGGTAGCGGGGCACCGTCAGTTCTTC.

V is TRBV20-1 and J is TRBJ1-2, with 10 nucleotides matching TRBD1. CDR3 length equals 13 residues. V lost 6 bases, J lost 4 bases, and 5 bases stayed unmatched. CDR1 DFQATT and CDR2 SNEGSKA come from the germline V gene (reference sequence). The CDR3 here is CSARDRGTYGYTF. CDR3 in DNA: TGCAGTGCCAGGGACAGGGGCACCTATGGCTACACCTTC.

This clonotype was counted only a few times. The genes are TRBV4-3 and TRBJ2-7, with TRBD2 matching 10 bases. CDR3 size: 17 residues. Germline lookup yields CDR1 LGHNA and CDR2 YSLEER. Losses at the gene ends were 1 base for V and 3 bases for J; bases not matched to a gene: 9. CDR3 nucleotide sequence: TGCGCCAGCAGCCAAGCTCGAACTAGCGGGGCCCTCTACGAGCAGTACTTC. As protein: CASSQARTSGALYEQYF.

This clonotype was seen only a few times. The CDR3 here is CASSSVAGGAYNEQFF. The DNA for the CDR3 is TGTGCCAGCAGCTCTGTAGCGGGGGGCGCTTACAATGAGCAGTTCTTC. This chain uses TRBV7-9 with TRBJ2-1; the match to TRBD2 covers 10 bases. The CDR3 spans 16 residues. J lost 4 bases, V lost 4 bases, and 7 bases had no gene match. Germline V CDR1 and CDR2: SEHNR, FQNEAQ (reference sequence).

Only a few counts were recorded for this clonotype. CDR3 protein: CASSPLRPERYGYTF. CDR3 in DNA: TGTGCCAGCAGCCCCCTACGCCCTGAGCGCTATGGCTACACCTTC. This sequence joins TRBV7-9 and TRBJ1-2; D is unclear. The ends were cut back, 5 bases at V and 4 bases at J, with 17 bases in the middle. The CDR3 spans 15 residues. Germline V gene sequence: CDR1 SEHNR, CDR2 FQNEAQ (reference sequence). Complete variable domain (other parts from reference TRBV7-9 and TRBJ1-2): DTGVSQNPRHKITKRGQNVTFRCDPISEHNRLYWYRQTLGQGPEFLTYFQNEAQLEKSRLLSDRFSAERPKGSFSTLEIQRTEQGDSAMYLCASSPLRPERYGYTFGSGTRLTVV.

This clonotype came up a few times. Compared with germline, one end of the junction differs, possibly owing to a read error. This chain uses TRBV29-1 with TRBJ1-2; no firm D call. Germline-derived CDR1 and CDR2 are SQVTM and ANQGSEA. The CDR3 is 8 amino acids. In DNA form, the CDR3 reads TGCAGCGTTCAAAAGGGTTCGTTC. Encoded protein: CSVQKGSF.

The chain uses TRBV7-8 and TRBJ2-2, with TRBD1 matching over 8 bases. The CDR3 loop spans 18 amino acids. Germline lookup yields CDR1 SGHVS and CDR2 FQNEAQ. V lost 3 bases, J lost 3 bases, and 12 bases stayed unmatched. DNA for the CDR3: TGTGCCAGCAGCTTTACCGGGACAGGAGTACTTTACACCGGGGAGCTGTTTTTT. Protein: CASSFTGTGVLYTGELFF.

The chain uses TRBV11-2 and TRBJ2-5; 8 bases fit TRBD1. Looked up from germline, CDR1 is SGHAT and CDR2 is FQNNGV. The V segment lost 3 bases and the J segment 5 bases; nucleotides outside the gene matches: 5. This CDR3 contains 14 residues. CDR3 in amino acids: CASSLGRGHETQYF. As DNA, the CDR3 is TGTGCCAGCAGCTTGGGCAGGGGGCATGAGACCCAGTACTTC.